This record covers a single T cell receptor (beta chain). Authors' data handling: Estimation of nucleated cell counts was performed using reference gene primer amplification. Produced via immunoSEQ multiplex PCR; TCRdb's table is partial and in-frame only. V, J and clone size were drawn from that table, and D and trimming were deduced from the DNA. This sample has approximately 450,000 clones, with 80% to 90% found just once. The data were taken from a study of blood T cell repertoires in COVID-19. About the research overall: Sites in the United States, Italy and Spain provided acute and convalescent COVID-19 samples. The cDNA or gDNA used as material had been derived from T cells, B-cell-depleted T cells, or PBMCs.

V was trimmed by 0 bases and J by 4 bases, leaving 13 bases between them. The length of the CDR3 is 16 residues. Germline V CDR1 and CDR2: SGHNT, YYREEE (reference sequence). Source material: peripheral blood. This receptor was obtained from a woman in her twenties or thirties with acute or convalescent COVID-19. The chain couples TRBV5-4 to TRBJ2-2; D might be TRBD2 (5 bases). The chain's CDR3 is CASSLALRGGTGELFF. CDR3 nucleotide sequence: TGTGCCAGCAGCTTGGCACTCCGGGGTGGCACCGGGGAGCTGTTTTTT. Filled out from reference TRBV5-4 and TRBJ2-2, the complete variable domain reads ETGVTQSPTHLIKTRGQQVTLRCSSQSGHNTVSWYQQALGQGPQFIFQYYREEENGRGNFPPRFSGLQFPNYSSELNVNALELDDSALYLCASSLALRGGTGELFFGEGSRLTVL.